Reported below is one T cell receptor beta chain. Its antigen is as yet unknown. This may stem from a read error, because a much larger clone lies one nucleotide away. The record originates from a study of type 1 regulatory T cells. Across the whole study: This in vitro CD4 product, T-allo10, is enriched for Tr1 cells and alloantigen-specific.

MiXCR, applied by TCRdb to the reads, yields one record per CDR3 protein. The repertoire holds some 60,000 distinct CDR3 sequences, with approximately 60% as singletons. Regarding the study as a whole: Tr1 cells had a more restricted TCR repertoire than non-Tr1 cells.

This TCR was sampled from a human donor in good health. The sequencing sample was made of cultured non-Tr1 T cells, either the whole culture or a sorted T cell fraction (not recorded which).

Here the CDR3 DNA reads TGCTGTCCAAGAGCGGGGAGCTCCTACGAGCAGTACTTC. Protein: CCPRAGSSYEQYF. J is TRBJ2-7 and V is TRBV20-1; 7 bases are shared with TRBD2. The CDR3 length is 13 residues. Germline CDR1 DFQATT, CDR2 SNEGSKA (reference sequence).